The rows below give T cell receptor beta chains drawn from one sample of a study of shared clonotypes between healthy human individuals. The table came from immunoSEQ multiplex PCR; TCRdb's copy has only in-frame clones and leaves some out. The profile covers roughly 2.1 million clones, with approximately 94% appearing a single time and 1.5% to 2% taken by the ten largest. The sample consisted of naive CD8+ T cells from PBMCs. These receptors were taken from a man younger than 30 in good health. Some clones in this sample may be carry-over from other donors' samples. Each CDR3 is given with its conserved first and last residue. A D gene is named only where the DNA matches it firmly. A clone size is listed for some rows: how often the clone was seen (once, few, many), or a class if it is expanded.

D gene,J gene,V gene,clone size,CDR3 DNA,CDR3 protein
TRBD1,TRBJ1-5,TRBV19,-,TGTGCCAGTAGTATCCCCAGGGGGCGCGGGCAGCCCCAGCATTTT,CASSIPRGRGQPQHF
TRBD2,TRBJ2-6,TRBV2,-,TGTGCCAGCAGGGGACTAGCGGGAGAGCACTCTGGGGCCAACGTCCTGACTTTC,CASRGLAGEHSGANVLTF
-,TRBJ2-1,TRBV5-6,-,TGTGCCAGCAGCTTCCCCGGACGCGAGAACAATGAGCAGTTCTTC,CASSFPGRENNEQFF
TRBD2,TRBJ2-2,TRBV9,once,TGTGCCAGCAGTCACAGCGGGAGTGGCACCGGGGAGCTGTTTTTT,CASSHSGSGTGELFF
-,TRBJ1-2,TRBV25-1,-,TGTGCCAGCAGTCCACAGGGTCGCTATGGCTACACCTTC,CASSPQGRYGYTF
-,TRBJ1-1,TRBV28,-,TGTGCCAGCAGGCTCTGGGGGAACACTGAAGCTTTCTTT,CASRLWGNTEAFF
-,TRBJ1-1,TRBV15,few,TGTGCCACCAGCAGTAGGGAGTCCCTGAACACTGAAGCTTTCTTT,CATSSRESLNTEAFF
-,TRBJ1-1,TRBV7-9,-,TGTGCCAGCAGCCCCCCCGGCGCAGGCCGGGGAGCTTTCTTT,CASSPPGAGRGAFF
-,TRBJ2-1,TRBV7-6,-,TGTGCCAGCAGCTTAGACCCCAATGAGCAGTTCTTC,CASSLDPNEQFF
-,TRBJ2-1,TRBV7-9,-,TGTGCCACCCAGATGGGGGGCGGTCCCTACAATGAGCAGTTCTTC,CATQMGGGPYNEQFF
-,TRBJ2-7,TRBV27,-,TGTGCCAGCGGCGGAGGGACAACCTACGAGCAGTACTTC,CASGGGTTYEQYF
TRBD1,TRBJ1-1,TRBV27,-,TGTGCCAGCAGTTTAAACCGGGGACAGGGAGGCACTGAAGCTTTCTTT,CASSLNRGQGGTEAFF
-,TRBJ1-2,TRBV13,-,TGTGCCAGCAGCTTACAATCGGCGGGGGGCGGCTATGGCTACACCTTC,CASSLQSAGGGYGYTF
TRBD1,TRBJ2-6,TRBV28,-,TGTGCCAGCAGGGGGACAGGGGTGATCACTGGGGCCAACGTCCTGACTTTC,CASRGTGVITGANVLTF
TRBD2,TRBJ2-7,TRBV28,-,TGTGCCAGCAGTTTGTATCTGGCTAGCGGGGAGTACGAGCAGTACTTC,CASSLYLASGEYEQYF
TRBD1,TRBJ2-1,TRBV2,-,TGTGCCAGCAGCGCGGGACAGGGCTACAATGAGCAGTTCTTC,CASSAGQGYNEQFF
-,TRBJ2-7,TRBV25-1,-,TGTGCCAGCAGTGAATATCAGCAGGGCGCCTACGAGCAGTACTTC,CASSEYQQGAYEQYF
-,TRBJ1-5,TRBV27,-,TGTGCCAGCAGTTTTGTGGGGGCCACTCAGCCCCAGCATTTT,CASSFVGATQPQHF
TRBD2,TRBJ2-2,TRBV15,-,TGTGCCACCAGCAGAGATTGGACTAGCGGGACTATCGGGGAGCTGTTTTTT,CATSRDWTSGTIGELFF
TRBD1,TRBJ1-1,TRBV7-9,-,TGTGCCAGCAGCTCGAGGGAGGGGGCGCAAACTGAAGCTTTCTTT,CASSSREGAQTEAFF
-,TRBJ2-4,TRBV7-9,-,TGTGCCAGCAGCCCAATTGCGGTGCTGGGGAGCATTCAGTACTTC,CASSPIAVLGSIQYF
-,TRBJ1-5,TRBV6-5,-,TGTGCCAGCAGTTACAATCAGGGTGGGCAGCCCCAGCATTTT,CASSYNQGGQPQHF
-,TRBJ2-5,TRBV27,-,TGTGCCAGCAGTTTTGGGACCGATTCAGCTCAGGAGCACTTC,CASSFGTDSAQEHF
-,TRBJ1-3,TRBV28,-,TGTGCCAGCAGTTTAACTCGCTCTGGAAACACCATATATTTT,CASSLTRSGNTIYF
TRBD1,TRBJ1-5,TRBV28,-,TGTGCCAGCAGTCCCCTGACAGGGGTGGGCAATCAGCCCCAGCATTTT,CASSPLTGVGNQPQHF